This T cell receptor beta chain was obtained from a study of PD-L1 blockade in urothelial cancer. Study as a whole: The analyses of blood took place 3 weeks (second dose) and 6 weeks after treatment start.

This clone was counted a few times. Sequenced by immunoSEQ multiplex PCR; TCRdb stores in-frame clones only, minus some. The sample has 90,000 or so clones, roughly 90% seen once; the top ten hold under 2%. V shed 1 base and J shed 6 bases, with 4 bases lying between them. Per germline, CDR1 SGHAT and CDR2 FQNNGV. The CDR3 has 11 residues. Time point indicated: pretreatment peripheral blood. Between 1 and 8 samples per patient were obtained, pretreatment and on-treatment. The V gene is TRBV11-2, the J gene TRBJ2-7; D remains ambiguous. This specimen was PBMCs, taken around atezolizumab (anti-PD-L1) treatment. This receptor was taken from a man aged 60 to 69 with urothelial cancer. The CDR3 spells CASSLAREQYF. DNA for the CDR3: TGTGCCAGCAGCTTAGCGCGCGAGCAGTACTTC.